A selection of T cell receptor beta chains follows, all from one sample in a study of molecular identifiers for immune sequencing clone quantification. TCRdb passed the PCR reads through MiXCR, listing each CDR3 protein once. The data show about 640,000 distinct CDR3 sequences, around 20% seen once. Source material: naive CD8+ T cells from blood, with Jurkat cell RNA spiked in. The receptors shown here come from a human donor in good health. Some libraries in this study had Jurkat cell RNA spiked in. The conserved cysteine and the conserved F or W are not part of the CDR3 here.

j_call: TRBJ2-7
v_call: TRBV4-1
cdr3_aa: ASSQGQGSLNYEQY

j_call: TRBJ2-4
v_call: TRBV27
cdr3_aa: ASSYGGENIQY

j_call: TRBJ2-5
v_call: TRBV3-1
cdr3_aa: ASSQGKAFQETQY

j_call: TRBJ2-1
v_call: TRBV18
cdr3_aa: ASSPPVGQANNEQF

j_call: TRBJ2-1
v_call: TRBV11-3
cdr3_aa: ASSFGGSEVNNEQF

j_call: TRBJ2-3
v_call: TRBV7-9
cdr3_aa: ASSPPSGGYGIDTQY

j_call: TRBJ2-7
v_call: TRBV7-8
cdr3_aa: ASSARPQIYEQY

j_call: TRBJ2-2
v_call: TRBV4-3
cdr3_aa: ASSQYRGFGELF

j_call: TRBJ2-3
v_call: TRBV12-5
cdr3_aa: ASGLTLKKVPDTQY

j_call: TRBJ2-3
v_call: TRBV19
cdr3_aa: ASSIVKRDTQY

j_call: TRBJ2-5
v_call: TRBV2
cdr3_aa: ASRDLRETQY

j_call: TRBJ1-1
v_call: TRBV25-1
cdr3_aa: ASSASSTGVTEAF

j_call: TRBJ2-1
v_call: TRBV5-1
cdr3_aa: ASSLYQDEQF

j_call: TRBJ1-1
v_call: TRBV20-1
cdr3_aa: SAHSPWAF

j_call: TRBJ2-6
v_call: TRBV7-9
cdr3_aa: ASASSHLTGQPSGANVLT

j_call: TRBJ2-7
v_call: TRBV12-3/TRBV12-4
cdr3_aa: ASSFSVTLSYEQY

j_call: TRBJ2-3
v_call: TRBV12-3/TRBV12-4
cdr3_aa: ASSGYTGTGSHTQY

j_call: TRBJ2-7
v_call: TRBV27
cdr3_aa: ASSPLAGGFYEQY

j_call: TRBJ1-1
v_call: TRBV6-2/TRBV6-3
cdr3_aa: ASSYWDDTEAF

j_call: TRBJ2-1
v_call: TRBV28
cdr3_aa: ASSPYSRGIEQF

j_call: TRBJ1-5
v_call: TRBV5-6
cdr3_aa: ASSANRDRWSQPQH

j_call: TRBJ2-2
v_call: TRBV4-1
cdr3_aa: ASSPGTVDTGELF

j_call: TRBJ2-1
v_call: TRBV7-9
cdr3_aa: ASSSTTGGYEQF